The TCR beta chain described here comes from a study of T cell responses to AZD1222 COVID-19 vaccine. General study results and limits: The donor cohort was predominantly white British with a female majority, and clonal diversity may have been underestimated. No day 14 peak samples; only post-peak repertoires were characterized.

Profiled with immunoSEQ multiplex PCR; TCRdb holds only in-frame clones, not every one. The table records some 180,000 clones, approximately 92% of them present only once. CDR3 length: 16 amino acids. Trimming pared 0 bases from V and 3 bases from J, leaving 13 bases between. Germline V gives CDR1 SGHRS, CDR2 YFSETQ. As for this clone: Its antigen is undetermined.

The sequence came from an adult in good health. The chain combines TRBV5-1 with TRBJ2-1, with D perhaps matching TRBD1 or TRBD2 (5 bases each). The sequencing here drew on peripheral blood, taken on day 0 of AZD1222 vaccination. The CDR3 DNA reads TGCGCCAGCAGCTTGGTAAGAGGGGCTGACTACAATGAGCAGTTCTTC. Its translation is CASSLVRGADYNEQFF. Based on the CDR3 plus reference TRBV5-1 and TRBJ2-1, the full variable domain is KAGVTQTPRYLIKTRGQQVTLSCSPISGHRSVSWYQQTPGQGLQFLFEYFSETQRNKGNFPGRFSGRQFSNSRSEMNVSTLELGDSALYLCASSLVRGADYNEQFFGPGTRLTVL.